This T cell receptor (beta chain) was recovered during a study of T cell responses to AZD1222 COVID-19 vaccine. Points from the study as a whole: Dominant at 160-218 and 743-854, vaccine-associated CD4 TCRs also spanned spike. Donors were chiefly white British, with a greater number of females, and clonal diversity was perhaps underestimated.

A note on this clone: Its antigen is not identified.

The table came from immunoSEQ multiplex PCR; TCRdb's copy has only in-frame clones and leaves some out. The table has roughly 93,000 clones, 80% to 90% seen once. The sample consisted of peripheral blood, taken on day 0 of AZD1222 vaccination. This TCR derives from an adult in good health.

For the CDR3, the DNA is TGTGCCAGCAGCACCAACACCGGGGAGCTGTTTTTT. Its protein is CASSTNTGELFF. V usage is TRBV7-6 and J usage is TRBJ2-2, with unresolved D. This CDR3 has 12 residues. V lost 5 bases to trimming and J lost 2 bases, with 3 bases between them. Looked up from germline, CDR1 is SGHVS and CDR2 is FNYEAQ.